This TCR beta chain was captured by sequencing in a study of blood T cell repertoires in COVID-19. About the research overall: Both acute and convalescent COVID-19 samples were obtained from the United States, Italy and Spain. The cDNA or gDNA used as material had been derived from T cells, B-cell-depleted T cells, or PBMCs.

Original handling: Reference gene primer amplification in the assay estimated nucleated cell counts. The data were produced by immunoSEQ multiplex PCR, yet TCRdb's version contains in-frame clones alone and is incomplete. The V and J calls and the clone size are those of that table, but D and trimming were determined from the DNA. The sample shows around 200,000 clones, approximately 91% of them seen only once. The sample comprised peripheral blood. This clonotype was sampled from a young man with active or convalescent COVID-19.

CDR3 in amino acids: CASSRGETQYF. The DNA of the CDR3 is TGTGCCAGCAGCCGTGGCGAGACCCAGTACTTC. This chain connects TRBV3-1 (or the pseudogene TRBV3-2) to TRBJ2-5; D is unresolved. This CDR3 comprises 11 residues. Looked up from germline, CDR1 is LGHDT and CDR2 is YNNKEL (reference sequence). The V end lost 4 bases, the J end lost 5 bases, and 5 bases lay between the germline ends.